Described below is a single T cell receptor (beta chain) sequence and its context. Its antigen is still unknown. This entry is derived from a study of shared clonotypes between healthy human individuals. Overall study results and limits: Genetic and exposure-history diversity was limited by the few donors. Researchers sampled only blood; tissue repertoires likely differ.

This CDR3 is built from 15 residues. J lost 3 bases, V lost 5 bases, and 5 bases had no gene match. The germline V gene has CDR1 SGHRS and CDR2 YFSETQ. This table comes from immunoSEQ multiplex PCR, and its TCRdb copy is limited to in-frame clones, with some not included. The sample includes about 480,000 clones, approximately 79% of them seen just once. The rearrangement joins TRBV5-1 to TRBJ2-3; 11 bases map to TRBD2. The sequenced sample consisted of PBMCs. This clonotype was sampled from a woman between 40 and 55 years old in good health. Some clones in this sample may be carry-over from other donors' samples. In DNA form, the CDR3 reads TGCGCCAGCAGTGACCTAGCGGGAGGTACAGATACGCAGTATTTT. It translates to CASSDLAGGTDTQYF.